These 10 T cell receptor beta chains originate from one sample sequenced in a study of high-grade serous ovarian cancer treatment subgroups. Generated by immunoSEQ multiplex PCR, the TCRdb table keeps only in-frame clones and is missing some. This table holds about 30,000 clones, roughly four fifths found once. Tumor samples were obtained before definitive surgery or chemotherapy. The source material was tumor tissue. The receptors were gathered from a human donor with high-grade serous ovarian cancer.

This clone was detected only a few times. J is TRBJ1-2 and V is TRBV27; D call uncertain. Trimming stripped 6 bases from V and 0 bases from J, with 11 bases between. This CDR3 region has 14 residues. Germline-derived CDR1 and CDR2 are MNHEY and SMNVEV (reference sequence). CDR3 coding DNA: TGTGCCAGCAGAGCGGACGGAACTAACTATGGCTACACCTTC. Encoded protein: CASRADGTNYGYTF.

The chain carries TRBV5-1 and TRBJ2-1; D is ambiguous. V was shortened by 0 bases and J by 5 bases, with 9 bases between the two germline ends. Germline V gene data show CDR1 as SGHRS and CDR2 as YFSETQ. The length of the CDR3 is 14 residues. The CDR3 coding sequence is TGCGCCAGCAGCTTGGGAATTAGCAACAATGAGCAGTTCTTC. Translated, it gives CASSLGISNNEQFF. Combining the CDR3 with reference TRBV5-1 and TRBJ2-1 gives the whole variable domain KAGVTQTPRYLIKTRGQQVTLSCSPISGHRSVSWYQQTPGQGLQFLFEYFSETQRNKGNFPGRFSGRQFSNSRSEMNVSTLELGDSALYLCASSLGISNNEQFFGPGTRLTVL.

The chain links TRBV6-5 to TRBJ2-4; TRBD1 aligns across 8 bases. The CDR3 contains 14 residues. Germline assignment: CDR1 MNHEY and CDR2 SVGAGI. V lost 5 bases and J lost 4; bases outside the gene matches: 4. The CDR3, as DNA: TGTGCCAGCAGTCCATGGACAGGGAAAAACATTCAGTACTTC. The encoded protein is CASSPWTGKNIQYF.

The J gene is TRBJ2-3, the V gene TRBV5-6; D may be TRBD2 (5 bases). V was shortened by 3 bases and J by 2 bases, with 19 bases between the two germline ends. Germline loops: CDR1 SGHDT, CDR2 YYEEEE. The CDR3 runs 17 residues. DNA for the CDR3: TGTGCCAGCAGCTCGATACTAGGTTTAGTTGACACAGATACGCAGTATTTT. Its translation: CASSSILGLVDTDTQYF.

V usage is TRBV27 and J usage is TRBJ2-2, with D possibly TRBD1 on 6 matching bases. The V and J ends lost 6 bases and 7 bases respectively, with 12 bases between them. The CDR3 runs to 13 residues. From germline, CDR1 is MNHEY and CDR2 SMNVEV (reference sequence). The CDR3 DNA follows: TGTGCCAGCAGCACAGGGATGGGCGGGGAGCTGTTTTTT. This translates into CASSTGMGGELFF.

The chain couples TRBV6-5 to TRBJ1-1; 10 bases map to TRBD1. Germline V gene lookup returns CDR1 MNHEY and CDR2 SVGAGI. The trim removed 6 bases at V and 4 bases at J, leaving 8 bases unmatched. This CDR3 contains 15 residues. The DNA of the CDR3 is TGTGCCAGCAGACCCGACAGGGGGCTAGTCACTGAAGCTTTCTTT. Translation: CASRPDRGLVTEAFF.

The chain links TRBV4-1 to TRBJ1-2; D is unclear. The CDR3 sequence is 13 residues long. V was cut by 1 base and J by 5 bases, with 8 bases left in between. Looked up from germline, CDR1 is MGHRA and CDR2 is YSYEKL. As DNA, the CDR3 is TGCGCCAGCAGCCAAGTCGGGATGTATGGCTACACCTTC. This gives the protein CASSQVGMYGYTF.

V usage is TRBV4-1 and J usage is TRBJ2-7; D may be TRBD1 or TRBD2 (5 bases each). The V end lost 5 bases, the J end lost 1 base, and 12 bases lay between the germline ends. The CDR3 is 14 residues long. Looked up from germline, CDR1 is MGHRA and CDR2 is YSYEKL. CDR3 in DNA: TGCGCCAGCAGCAACCGGGACGGTTCCTACGAGCAGTACTTC. Translated: CASSNRDGSYEQYF.

CDR3 loop: CASSLRAAQGYTF. CDR3 DNA: TGTGCCAGCAGCTTACGCGCCGCCCAGGGCTACACCTTC. V usage is TRBV11-1 and J usage is TRBJ1-2; D gene uncertain. The CDR3 contains 13 residues. The ends were cut back, 2 bases at V and 8 bases at J, with 12 bases in the middle. Per germline, CDR1 SGHAT and CDR2 FQDESV (reference sequence). Using reference TRBV11-1 and TRBJ1-2 for the parts outside the CDR3, the full variable domain is EAEVAQSPRYKITEKSQAVAFWCDPISGHATLYWYRQILGQGPELLVQFQDESVVDDSQLPKDRFSAERLKGVDSTLKIQPAELGDSAMYLCASSLRAAQGYTFGSGTRLTVV.

The gene calls are TRBV5-1 and TRBJ1-1, with 7 bases identical to TRBD1. CDR3 length: 15 residues. Per germline, CDR1 SGHRS and CDR2 YFSETQ. With V trimmed by 2 bases and J by 0 bases, 4 bases remained unmatched. CDR3 nucleotides: TGCGCCAGCAGCTTAGGTGGGACAGTGAACACTGAAGCTTTCTTT. Translated, it gives CASSLGGTVNTEAFF.